This section outlines one T cell receptor beta chain sequence together with its context. Its specificity is unknown. V dropped 6 bases and J dropped 8 bases, with 13 bases sitting between them. CDR3 size: 12 residues. In germline, CDR1 is ENHRY, CDR2 SYGVKD. This entry is derived from a study of CD8 T cells in Susac syndrome. Study in general: Intravenous immunoglobulin alone or corticosteroids were being given to patients with Susac syndrome at blood draw, unless they were therapy-naive. Study-wide results and limits: Susac-specific public clones were found in both the total CD8+ and the CD8+ TEMRA repertoires, with more than 15 in the former and about 5 in the latter.

Roughly 0.45 to 1 ug RNA was reverse transcribed with random hexamers. The authors amplified TCR beta CDR3 across 54 Vbeta and 13 Jbeta using immunoSEQ multiplex PCR. TCRdb re-analysed the immunoSEQ multiplex PCR reads in MiXCR, keeping a single row per CDR3 protein. The repertoire includes about 120,000 distinct CDR3 sequences, 90% to 95% of them detected once, and 0.21% sits in the top ten. The specimen was CD8+ T cells from PBMCs. The receptor was isolated from a human donor with Susac syndrome. The V gene is TRBV10-3, the J gene TRBJ1-1; TRBD1 is a possible D gene (5 bases). The CDR3 loop is CAISAQGLEAFF. The CDR3 nucleotides are TGTGCCATCAGCGCCCAGGGATTAGAAGCTTTCTTT.